This is a list of T cell receptor beta chains from one sample in a study of shared clonotypes between healthy human individuals. Measured with immunoSEQ multiplex PCR; TCRdb has only the in-frame clones, and not every one. The sample yields 490,000 or so clones, about 82% seen once. The sample consisted of PBMCs. These receptors originate from a middle-aged woman in good health. Some clones in this sample may be carry-over from other donors' samples. Both conserved end residues are part of each CDR3. D genes are given only for firm matches. Some rows have no size entry. The others give once, few or many, or a class for an expanded clone.

v_call: TRBV5-1; clone_size: -; cdr3_length: 16; j_call: TRBJ2-1; d_call: -; cdr3_aa: CASSLVAQSSYNEQFF; cdr3_nt: TGCGCCAGCAGCTTAGTAGCGCAGAGCTCCTACAATGAGCAGTTCTTC
v_call: TRBV10-3; clone_size: -; cdr3_length: 16; j_call: TRBJ2-1; d_call: TRBD1; cdr3_aa: CAIKETGESSYNEQFF; cdr3_nt: TGTGCCATCAAAGAAACAGGGGAGAGCTCCTACAATGAGCAGTTCTTC
v_call: TRBV5-4; clone_size: -; cdr3_length: 14; j_call: TRBJ2-7; d_call: TRBD2; cdr3_aa: CASSRGLAPYEQYF; cdr3_nt: TGTGCCAGCAGCCGAGGACTAGCCCCTTACGAGCAGTACTTC
v_call: TRBV5-4; clone_size: -; cdr3_length: 16; j_call: TRBJ2-7; d_call: TRBD2; cdr3_aa: CASSGGPPGGGYEQYF; cdr3_nt: TGTGCCAGCAGCGGGGGACCCCCGGGGGGGGGTTATGAGCAGTACTTC
v_call: TRBV18; clone_size: -; cdr3_length: 15; j_call: TRBJ1-5; d_call: -; cdr3_aa: CASSPGGGTNQPQHF; cdr3_nt: TGTGCCAGCTCACCGGGAGGGGGAACCAATCAGCCCCAGCATTTT
v_call: TRBV19; clone_size: few; cdr3_length: 15; j_call: TRBJ2-3; d_call: TRBD2; cdr3_aa: CASSIGAGGTDTQYF; cdr3_nt: TGTGCCAGTAGTATAGGAGCGGGAGGCACAGATACGCAGTATTTT
v_call: TRBV11-2; clone_size: -; cdr3_length: 13; j_call: TRBJ2-5; d_call: -; cdr3_aa: CASSLVRQWTQYF; cdr3_nt: TGTGCCAGCAGCTTAGTAAGGCAATGGACCCAGTACTTC
v_call: TRBV21-1; clone_size: -; cdr3_length: 15; j_call: TRBJ1-1; d_call: -; cdr3_aa: CASSQPGHLNTEAFF; cdr3_nt: TGTGCCAGCAGCCAACCGGGACATCTGAACACTGAAGCTTTCTTT
v_call: TRBV4-1; clone_size: -; cdr3_length: 12; j_call: TRBJ2-7; d_call: -; cdr3_aa: CASSRDGIEQYF; cdr3_nt: TGCGCCAGCAGCCGGGACGGCATCGAGCAGTACTTC
v_call: TRBV28; clone_size: -; cdr3_length: 12; j_call: TRBJ1-5; d_call: -; cdr3_aa: CASSPGDQPQHF; cdr3_nt: TGTGCCAGCAGTCCAGGGGATCAGCCCCAGCATTTT
v_call: TRBV7-6; clone_size: once; cdr3_length: 15; j_call: TRBJ2-7; d_call: -; cdr3_aa: CASSLGPSLDYEQYF; cdr3_nt: TGTGCCAGCAGCTTAGGTCCCTCATTGGACTACGAGCAGTACTTC
v_call: TRBV14; clone_size: -; cdr3_length: 16; j_call: TRBJ2-2; d_call: TRBD2; cdr3_aa: CASSQRTSGYTGELFF; cdr3_nt: TGTGCCAGCAGCCAACGGACTAGCGGATACACCGGGGAGCTGTTTTTT
v_call: TRBV7-2; clone_size: -; cdr3_length: 13; j_call: TRBJ2-7; d_call: -; cdr3_aa: CASSLVISYEQYF; cdr3_nt: TGTGCCAGCAGCTTAGTTATCTCCTACGAGCAGTACTTC
v_call: TRBV9; clone_size: -; cdr3_length: 15; j_call: TRBJ1-1; d_call: TRBD1; cdr3_aa: CASSVDGTGYTEAFF; cdr3_nt: TGTGCCAGCAGCGTAGACGGGACAGGGTACACTGAAGCTTTCTTT
v_call: TRBV30; clone_size: -; cdr3_length: 10; j_call: TRBJ2-7; d_call: -; cdr3_aa: CAWGWGEQYF; cdr3_nt: TGTGCCTGGGGGTGGGGAGAGCAGTACTTC
v_call: TRBV15; clone_size: -; cdr3_length: 17; j_call: TRBJ2-7; d_call: TRBD2; cdr3_aa: CATSIKGGGLGSYEQYF; cdr3_nt: TGTGCCACCAGCATAAAAGGCGGGGGATTAGGCTCCTACGAGCAGTACTTC
v_call: TRBV18; clone_size: -; cdr3_length: 13; j_call: TRBJ2-7; d_call: -; cdr3_aa: CASSPTTRDEQYF; cdr3_nt: TGTGCCAGCTCACCTACGACTCGGGACGAGCAGTACTTC
v_call: TRBV27; clone_size: once; cdr3_length: 14; j_call: TRBJ2-1; d_call: TRBD2; cdr3_aa: CASSLASGYNEQFF; cdr3_nt: TGTGCCAGCAGTTTGGCTAGCGGGTACAATGAGCAGTTCTTC
v_call: TRBV5-1; clone_size: -; cdr3_length: 17; j_call: TRBJ2-7; d_call: TRBD2; cdr3_aa: CASSLTSGRAGFYEQYF; cdr3_nt: TGCGCCAGCAGCTTGACTAGCGGGAGGGCCGGTTTCTACGAGCAGTACTTC
v_call: TRBV19; clone_size: -; cdr3_length: 15; j_call: TRBJ2-1; d_call: TRBD2; cdr3_aa: CASSTSGTSEFEQFF; cdr3_nt: TGTGCCAGTAGTACTTCCGGGACTAGCGAATTCGAGCAGTTCTTC
v_call: TRBV10-2; clone_size: -; cdr3_length: 14; j_call: TRBJ1-3; d_call: -; cdr3_aa: CASSEGLSGNTIYF; cdr3_nt: TGCGCCAGCAGTGAGGGCCTCTCTGGAAACACCATATATTTT
v_call: TRBV25-1; clone_size: -; cdr3_length: 13; j_call: TRBJ2-1; d_call: -; cdr3_aa: CASIPRTYNEQFF; cdr3_nt: TGTGCCAGCATCCCTCGAACCTACAATGAGCAGTTCTTC
v_call: TRBV7-9; clone_size: few; cdr3_length: 15; j_call: TRBJ2-7; d_call: TRBD2; cdr3_aa: CASSLGGTRSYEQYF; cdr3_nt: TGTGCCAGCAGCTTAGGTGGGACTAGATCCTACGAGCAGTACTTC
v_call: TRBV4-2; clone_size: -; cdr3_length: 15; j_call: TRBJ2-3; d_call: TRBD2; cdr3_aa: CASSPLAGDTDTQYF; cdr3_nt: TGTGCCAGCAGCCCCTTAGCGGGGGACACAGATACGCAGTATTTT
v_call: TRBV28; clone_size: -; cdr3_length: 16; j_call: TRBJ2-7; d_call: TRBD1; cdr3_aa: CASSLNRGPNSYEQYF; cdr3_nt: TGTGCCAGCAGTTTAAACAGGGGTCCAAACTCCTACGAGCAGTACTTC
v_call: TRBV30; clone_size: -; cdr3_length: 14; j_call: TRBJ2-3; d_call: TRBD1; cdr3_aa: CAWSVGRGQDTQYF; cdr3_nt: TGTGCCTGGAGTGTCGGCAGGGGGCAAGATACGCAGTATTTT
v_call: TRBV4-3; clone_size: -; cdr3_length: 15; j_call: TRBJ2-1; d_call: TRBD2; cdr3_aa: CASSQTSGRQGEQFF; cdr3_nt: TGCGCCAGCAGCCAAACTAGCGGGAGACAGGGTGAGCAGTTCTTC
v_call: TRBV9; clone_size: once; cdr3_length: 16; j_call: TRBJ2-1; d_call: TRBD2; cdr3_aa: CASRAEGTSGYNEQFF; cdr3_nt: TGTGCCAGCAGAGCTGAGGGGACTAGCGGTTACAATGAGCAGTTCTTC
v_call: TRBV10-2; clone_size: few; cdr3_length: 15; j_call: TRBJ2-3; d_call: TRBD2; cdr3_aa: CASSVTSESTDTQYF; cdr3_nt: TGCGCCAGCAGTGTAACTAGCGAGAGCACAGATACGCAGTATTTT
v_call: TRBV28; clone_size: -; cdr3_length: 15; j_call: TRBJ2-7; d_call: TRBD1; cdr3_aa: CASSSGTGPFYEQYF; cdr3_nt: TGTGCCAGCAGTTCCGGGACAGGGCCCTTCTACGAGCAGTACTTC
v_call: TRBV2; clone_size: -; cdr3_length: 17; j_call: TRBJ2-2; d_call: TRBD2; cdr3_aa: CASTRGSGSTHTGELFF; cdr3_nt: TGTGCCAGCACCCGAGGGAGCGGGAGTACTCACACCGGGGAGCTGTTTTTT
v_call: TRBV4-1; clone_size: -; cdr3_length: 14; j_call: TRBJ2-7; d_call: -; cdr3_aa: CASSQDRSRYEQYF; cdr3_nt: TGCGCCAGCAGCCAAGATAGGAGTAGATACGAGCAGTACTTC
v_call: TRBV29-1; clone_size: few; cdr3_length: 16; j_call: TRBJ2-6; d_call: -; cdr3_aa: CSVERDTDSGANVLTF; cdr3_nt: TGCAGCGTTGAGAGGGACACGGACTCTGGGGCCAACGTCCTGACTTTC
v_call: TRBV28; clone_size: few; cdr3_length: 12; j_call: TRBJ1-1; d_call: -; cdr3_aa: CASRSANTEAFF; cdr3_nt: TGTGCCAGCAGGTCAGCGAACACTGAAGCTTTCTTT
v_call: TRBV30; clone_size: many; cdr3_length: 14; j_call: TRBJ2-1; d_call: TRBD1; cdr3_aa: CAWNSGQPYNEQFF; cdr3_nt: TGTGCCTGGAATTCGGGACAGCCCTACAATGAGCAGTTCTTC
v_call: TRBV21-1; clone_size: -; cdr3_length: 18; j_call: TRBJ1-1; d_call: -; cdr3_aa: CASSLQGRARRSDTEAFF; cdr3_nt: TGTGCCAGCAGCTTACAGGGACGGGCTAGGAGGTCGGACACTGAAGCTTTCTTT
v_call: TRBV30; clone_size: once; cdr3_length: 10; j_call: TRBJ2-7; d_call: -; cdr3_aa: CAQGAYEQYF; cdr3_nt: TGTGCTCAGGGAGCCTACGAGCAGTACTTC
v_call: TRBV27; clone_size: -; cdr3_length: 15; j_call: TRBJ1-4; d_call: -; cdr3_aa: CASSHRDIVNEKLFF; cdr3_nt: TGTGCCAGCAGTCACCGGGACATAGTCAATGAAAAACTGTTTTTT
v_call: TRBV6-5; clone_size: many; cdr3_length: 13; j_call: TRBJ1-2; d_call: -; cdr3_aa: CASRVRASYGYTF; cdr3_nt: TGTGCCAGCCGGGTCCGGGCTAGCTATGGCTACACCTTC
v_call: TRBV6-1; clone_size: -; cdr3_length: 14; j_call: TRBJ1-4; d_call: -; cdr3_aa: CASSEFRVNEKLFF; cdr3_nt: TGTGCCAGCAGTGAATTTAGGGTTAATGAAAAACTGTTTTTT
v_call: TRBV10-1; clone_size: -; cdr3_length: 16; j_call: TRBJ2-7; d_call: -; cdr3_aa: CASRRPPFLGRYEQYF; cdr3_nt: TGCGCCAGCAGAAGACCACCATTTTTAGGGAGATACGAGCAGTACTTC
v_call: TRBV11-2; clone_size: many; cdr3_length: 15; j_call: TRBJ1-2; d_call: TRBD1; cdr3_aa: CASSPRTGGRYGYTF; cdr3_nt: TGTGCCAGCAGCCCTCGGACAGGGGGGAGGTATGGCTACACCTTC
v_call: TRBV29-1; clone_size: many; cdr3_length: 15; j_call: TRBJ2-1; d_call: TRBD2; cdr3_aa: CSVPLRTSGYNEQFF; cdr3_nt: TGCAGCGTCCCCCTACGGACTAGCGGGTACAATGAGCAGTTCTTC
v_call: TRBV7-9; clone_size: -; cdr3_length: 12; j_call: TRBJ1-4; d_call: -; cdr3_aa: CASSFSGEKLFF; cdr3_nt: TGTGCCAGCAGCTTTTCCGGCGAAAAACTGTTTTTT
v_call: TRBV2; clone_size: -; cdr3_length: 14; j_call: TRBJ2-1; d_call: TRBD1; cdr3_aa: CASSGQGPSNEQFF; cdr3_nt: TGTGCCAGCAGTGGACAGGGCCCGTCCAATGAGCAGTTCTTC
v_call: TRBV28; clone_size: once; cdr3_length: 17; j_call: TRBJ2-5; d_call: TRBD2; cdr3_aa: CASSSHRGRAVQETQYF; cdr3_nt: TGTGCCAGCAGTTCGCATCGCGGGAGGGCGGTGCAAGAGACCCAGTACTTC
v_call: TRBV7-2; clone_size: -; cdr3_length: 16; j_call: TRBJ1-1; d_call: -; cdr3_aa: CASSLTGTPGGTEAFF; cdr3_nt: TGTGCCAGCAGCCTGACCGGGACACCGGGGGGCACTGAAGCTTTCTTT